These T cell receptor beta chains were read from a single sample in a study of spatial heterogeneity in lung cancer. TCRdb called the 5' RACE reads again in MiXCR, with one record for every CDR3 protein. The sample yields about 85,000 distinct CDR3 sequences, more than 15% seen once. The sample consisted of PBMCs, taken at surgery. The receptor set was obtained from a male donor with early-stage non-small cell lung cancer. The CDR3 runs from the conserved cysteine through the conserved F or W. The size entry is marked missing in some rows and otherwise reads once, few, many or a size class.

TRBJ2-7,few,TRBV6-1,CASTPGQSYEQYF
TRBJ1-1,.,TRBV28,CASSLFWQNREAFF
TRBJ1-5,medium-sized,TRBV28,CASSLDRGPQPQHF
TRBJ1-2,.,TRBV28,CATRLVITHGYTF
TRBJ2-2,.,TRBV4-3,CASRGGGNTGELFF
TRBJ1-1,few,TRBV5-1,CASSLWQAGGTEAFF
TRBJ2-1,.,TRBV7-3,CASSLTSGAGYNEQFF
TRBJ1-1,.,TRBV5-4,CASSLIGTNTDAFF
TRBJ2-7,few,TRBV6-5,CASSNTRGYEQYF
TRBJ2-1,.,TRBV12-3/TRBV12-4,CASSPRGQGARNEQFF
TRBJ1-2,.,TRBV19,CASTSEAGFYGYTF
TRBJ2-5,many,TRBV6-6,CASSSLAVSGKQETQYF
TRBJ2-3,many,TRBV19,CASSTTGSTDTQYF
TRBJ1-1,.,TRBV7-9,CASSLGWAPDFF
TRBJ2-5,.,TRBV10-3,CAISARQEETQYF
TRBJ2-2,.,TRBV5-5,CASSLVLTNTGELFF
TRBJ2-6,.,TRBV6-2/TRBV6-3,CASSYEGRANVLTF
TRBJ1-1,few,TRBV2,CASSEDLGQGGTEAFF
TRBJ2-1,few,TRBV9,CASSAYGDGSDEQFF
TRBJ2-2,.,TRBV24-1,CATFEGAGDGSTGELFF
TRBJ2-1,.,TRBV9,CASSVGDEDNEQFF
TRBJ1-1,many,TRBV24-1,CATSDSGDTEAFF
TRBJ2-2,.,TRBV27,CASSWGDRDTGELFF
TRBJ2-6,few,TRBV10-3,CAISGIDSGANVLTF
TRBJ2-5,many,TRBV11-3,CASSPGLAVLEETQYF
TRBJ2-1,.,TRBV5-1,CASSLTGTDSYNEQFF
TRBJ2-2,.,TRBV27,CASRAAGQNTGELFF
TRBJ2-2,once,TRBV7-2,CASSSGPRRELFF
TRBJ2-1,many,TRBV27,CASSPLSRENEQFF
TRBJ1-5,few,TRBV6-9,CASSPPRSGGSNQPQHF
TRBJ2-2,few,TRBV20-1,CSASEERTGELFF
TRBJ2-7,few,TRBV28,CASSPDQRESEQYF
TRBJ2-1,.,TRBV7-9,CASSRSKGNEQFF
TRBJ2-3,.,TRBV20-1,CSARVSLVGDTQYF
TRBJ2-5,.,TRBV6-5,CASSSPGLVGETQYF
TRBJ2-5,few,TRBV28,CASSLPAGQGAKTQYF
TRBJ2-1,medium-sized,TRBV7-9,CASSPRDRELKSYNEQFF
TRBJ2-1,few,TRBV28,CASSTLAGGSEFF
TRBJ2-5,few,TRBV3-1,CASSQRQGLQETQYF
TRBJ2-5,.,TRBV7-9,CASGAGAGETQYF
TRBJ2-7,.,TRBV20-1,CSARPTGPPYEQYF
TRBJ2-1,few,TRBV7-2,CACRRQGTSNEQFF
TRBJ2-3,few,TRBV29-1,CSVGPVPGTDTQYF
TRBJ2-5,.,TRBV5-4,CASSSFQTSGGRKTQYF
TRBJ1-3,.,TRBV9,CASSADRGISGNTIYF
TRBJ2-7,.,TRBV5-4,CASSLAGSGLSYEQYF
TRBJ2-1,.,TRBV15,CATSNTPGLAGGSSYNEQFF
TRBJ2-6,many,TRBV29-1,CSVVSASGANVLTF
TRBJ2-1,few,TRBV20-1,CSARATGLNNEQFF